This T cell receptor beta chain was retrieved from a study of blood T cell repertoires in COVID-19. At the level of the study: Samples of COVID-19 (acute and convalescent) were obtained from the United States, Italy and Spain. PBMCs, B-cell-depleted T cells, or T cells were the source of the cDNA or gDNA that made up the material.

The germline V gene has CDR1 MGHRA and CDR2 YSYEKL. The CDR3 extends over 17 amino acids. With 1 base removed from V and 9 bases from J, the gap between germline ends came to 22 bases. In the source study's methods: Amplification of reference gene primers was used by the study to estimate nucleated cell counts. TCRdb keeps only in-frame clones here, not all; method: immunoSEQ multiplex PCR. V and J calls and clone size are those listed in that table; D and trimming were worked out from the DNA. The table records 88,000 or so clones, roughly three quarters of them present only once. The clonotype originates from a human donor in a cohort sampled during active COVID-19. J is TRBJ2-1 and V is TRBV4-1; D may be TRBD2 (6 bases). The sample was peripheral blood. The CDR3 nucleotides read TGCGCCAGCAGCCAAGTCGGTCGACTAGTGTCAAGAGGTGAGCAGTTCTTC. Its translation is CASSQVGRLVSRGEQFF.